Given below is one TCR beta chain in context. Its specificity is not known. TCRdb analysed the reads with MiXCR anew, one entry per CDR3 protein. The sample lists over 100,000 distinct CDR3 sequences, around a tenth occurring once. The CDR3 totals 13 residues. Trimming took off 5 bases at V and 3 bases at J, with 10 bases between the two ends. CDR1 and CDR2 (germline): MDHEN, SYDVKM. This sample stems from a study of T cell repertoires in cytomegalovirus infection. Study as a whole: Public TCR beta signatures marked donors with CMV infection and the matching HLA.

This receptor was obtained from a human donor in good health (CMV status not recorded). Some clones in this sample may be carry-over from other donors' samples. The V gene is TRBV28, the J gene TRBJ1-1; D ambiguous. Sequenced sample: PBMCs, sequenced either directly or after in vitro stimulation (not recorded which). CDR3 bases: TGTGCCAGCAGTCCCCGTCGTGACACTGAAGCTTTCTTT. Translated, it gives CASSPRRDTEAFF.